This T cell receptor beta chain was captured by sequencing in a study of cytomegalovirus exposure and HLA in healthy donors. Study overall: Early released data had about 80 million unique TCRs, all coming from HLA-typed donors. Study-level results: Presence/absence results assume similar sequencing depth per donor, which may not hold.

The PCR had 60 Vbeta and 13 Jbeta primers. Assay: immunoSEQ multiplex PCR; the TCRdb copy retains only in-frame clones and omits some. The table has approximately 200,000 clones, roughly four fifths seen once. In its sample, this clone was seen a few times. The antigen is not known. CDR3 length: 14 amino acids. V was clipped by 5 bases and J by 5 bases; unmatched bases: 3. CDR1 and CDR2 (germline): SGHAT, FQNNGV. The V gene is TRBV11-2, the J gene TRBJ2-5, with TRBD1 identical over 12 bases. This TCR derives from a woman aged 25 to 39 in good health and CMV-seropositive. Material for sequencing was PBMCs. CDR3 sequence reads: CASSRDRGRETQYF. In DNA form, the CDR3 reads TGTGCCAGCAGCCGGGACAGGGGGCGGGAGACCCAGTACTTC.